This passage covers 11 T cell receptor beta chains from one sample sequenced in a study of T cells in Graves' hyperthyroidism and ophthalmopathy. From RNA transcripts, TCR beta CDR3 regions were amplified. HTBI primers were employed in a first-round RT-PCR of the TCR CDR3. One entry per CDR3 protein results from TCRdb running MiXCR on the multiplex PCR reads. The sample records hundreds of thousands of distinct CDR3 sequences, 11% to 15% being singletons. Source material: blood. These receptors all come from a woman aged 18-29 years with Graves' hyperthyroidism.

This chain connects TRBV4-2 to TRBJ2-1; TRBD2 might be the D (6 bases). Trimming shortened V by 0 bases and J by 6 bases, and 18 bases separated the two germline ends. The CDR3 is 17 residues long. Germline lookup yields CDR1 LGHNA and CDR2 YNFKEQ. Here the CDR3 reads CASSQDIWDSQANEQFF. DNA of the CDR3: TGTGCCAGCAGCCAAGATATTTGGGACTCCCAAGCCAATGAGCAGTTCTTC.

Details on this clonotype: A read error is possible here, since a much larger clone lies one base away. The genes are TRBV30 and TRBJ2-7, with 11 nucleotides matching TRBD2. Gene TRBJ2-1 matches the end of the DNA better, so the J call may be wrong. Germline CDR1 and CDR2: GTSNPN and SVGIG (reference sequence). The CDR3 is 15 residues long. CDR3: CAWRLAGGGTYEQFF. As DNA, the CDR3 is TGTGCCTGGAGGTTAGCGGGAGGGGGAACCTACGAGCAGTTCTTC.

This CDR3 reads CSAVRAPSYEQYF. In nucleotides, the CDR3 is TGCAGTGCTGTCAGGGCCCCATCCTACGAGCAGTACTTC. The chain links TRBV20-1 to TRBJ2-7, with D perhaps TRBD1 (5 bases). CDR3 length equals 13 residues. Trimming stripped 5 bases from V and 1 base from J, with 12 bases between. Per the germline V gene, CDR1 is DFQATT and CDR2 is SNEGSKA (reference sequence).

This clonotype was observed a handful of times. The chain employs TRBV5-1 and TRBJ2-5; 11 bases fit TRBD2. This CDR3 comprises 15 residues. J was trimmed by 4 bases and V by 3 bases; bases with no gene match: 5. Germline V gene lookup returns CDR1 SGHRS and CDR2 YFSETQ. The CDR3 sequence is CASSWTGTSGETQYF. The CDR3 nucleotides are TGCGCCAGCAGCTGGACCGGGACTAGCGGAGAGACCCAGTACTTC.

This clonotype was detected ten times or more. This chain links TRBV30 with TRBJ2-7, with 9 bases that match TRBD1. The V and J ends lost 8 bases and 2 bases, in that order; junction bases with no gene match: 4. Germline CDR1 reads GTSNPN; CDR2 reads SVGIG (reference sequence). The CDR3 runs 12 residues. For the CDR3, the DNA is TGTGCCGGGGGACAGGGCACCTACGAGCAGTACTTC. Translated: CAGGQGTYEQYF.

In this sample, this clonotype turned up a few times. V is TRBV27 and J is TRBJ2-2; TRBD2 matches at 11 bases. The CDR3 runs 16 residues. The V and J ends lost 8 bases and 4 bases, in that order; junction bases with no gene match: 9. Per the germline V gene, CDR1 is MNHEY and CDR2 is SMNVEV (reference sequence). CDR3 sequence (DNA): TGTGCCAGCGGAGTAGCGGGAGGGCTTGTCACCGGGGAGCTGTTTTTT. It specifies CASGVAGGLVTGELFF.

V and J are TRBV14 and TRBJ2-7; D uncertain. Between the trimmed V and J ends, which lost 1 base and 2 bases, there was a span of 6 bases. The CDR3 extends over 13 amino acids. Germline-derived CDR1 and CDR2 are SGHDN and FVKESK. The CDR3 sequence: CASSQARPYEQYF. For the CDR3, the DNA is TGTGCCAGCAGCCAAGCAAGGCCCTACGAGCAGTACTTC.

This clonotype was seen a few times. The V gene is TRBV15, the J gene TRBJ1-1; D is ambiguous. This CDR3 contains 13 residues. V was shortened by 11 bases and J by 1 base, with 14 bases between the two germline ends. In germline, CDR1 is LNHNV, CDR2 YYDKDF (reference sequence). The DNA for the CDR3 is TGTGCCGTTGGGAGACGACCGAACACTGAAGCTTTCTTT. Translated: CAVGRRPNTEAFF.

This clonotype was seen many times. The chain joins TRBV11-2 to TRBJ2-1, with D possibly matching TRBD2 (5 bases). This CDR3 spans 11 amino acids. CDR1 SGHAT and CDR2 FQNNGV come from the germline V gene. Trimming shortened V by 1 base and J by 15 bases, and 10 bases separated the two germline ends. CDR3 amino acids: CASSLAGLLFF. CDR3 bases: TGTGCCAGCAGCTTAGCCGGACTGCTGTTCTTC. The full variable domain, its missing parts supplied by reference TRBV11-2 and TRBJ2-1, is EAGVAQSPRYKIIEKRQSVAFWCNPISGHATLYWYQQILGQGPKLLIQFQNNGVVDDSQLPKDRFSAERLKGVDSTLKIQPAKLEDSAVYLCASSLAGLLFFGPGTRLTVL.

V gene TRBV29-1 combines with J gene TRBJ2-2, with TRBD1 matching 7 bases. The CDR3 sequence is 16 residues long. Germline CDR1 reads SQVTM; CDR2 reads ANQGSEA. V lost 4 bases to trimming and J lost 0 bases; unmatched junction nucleotides: 8. The CDR3: CSVALSGQPNTGELFF. CDR3 coding DNA: TGCAGCGTTGCCCTGTCGGGACAGCCGAACACCGGGGAGCTGTTTTTT.

This clonotype occurred a few times. The genes are TRBV5-1 and TRBJ1-1, with 11 bases matching TRBD1. Germline V gives CDR1 SGHRS, CDR2 YFSETQ. The CDR3 has 16 residues. V shed 4 bases, J shed 5 bases, and the junction held 10 bases outside the gene matches. The CDR3 DNA follows: TGCGCCAGCAGCGGGGACAGGGGGAAGTCGGGAACTGAAGCTTTCTTT. It is translated as CASSGDRGKSGTEAFF.